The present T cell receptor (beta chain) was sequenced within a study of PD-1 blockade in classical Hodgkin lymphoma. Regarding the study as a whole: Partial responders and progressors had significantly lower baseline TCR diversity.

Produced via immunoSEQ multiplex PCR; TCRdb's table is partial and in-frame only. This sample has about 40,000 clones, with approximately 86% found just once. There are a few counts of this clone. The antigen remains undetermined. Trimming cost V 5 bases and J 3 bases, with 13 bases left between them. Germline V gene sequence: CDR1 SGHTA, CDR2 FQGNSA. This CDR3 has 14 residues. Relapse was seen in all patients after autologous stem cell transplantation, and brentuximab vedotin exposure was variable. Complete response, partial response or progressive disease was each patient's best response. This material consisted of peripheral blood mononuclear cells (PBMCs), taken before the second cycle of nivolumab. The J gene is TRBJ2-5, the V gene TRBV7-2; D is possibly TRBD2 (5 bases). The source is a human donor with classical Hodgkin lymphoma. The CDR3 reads CASSPYVGEETQYF. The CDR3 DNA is TGTGCCAGCAGCCCCTATGTCGGGGAAGAGACCCAGTACTTC.